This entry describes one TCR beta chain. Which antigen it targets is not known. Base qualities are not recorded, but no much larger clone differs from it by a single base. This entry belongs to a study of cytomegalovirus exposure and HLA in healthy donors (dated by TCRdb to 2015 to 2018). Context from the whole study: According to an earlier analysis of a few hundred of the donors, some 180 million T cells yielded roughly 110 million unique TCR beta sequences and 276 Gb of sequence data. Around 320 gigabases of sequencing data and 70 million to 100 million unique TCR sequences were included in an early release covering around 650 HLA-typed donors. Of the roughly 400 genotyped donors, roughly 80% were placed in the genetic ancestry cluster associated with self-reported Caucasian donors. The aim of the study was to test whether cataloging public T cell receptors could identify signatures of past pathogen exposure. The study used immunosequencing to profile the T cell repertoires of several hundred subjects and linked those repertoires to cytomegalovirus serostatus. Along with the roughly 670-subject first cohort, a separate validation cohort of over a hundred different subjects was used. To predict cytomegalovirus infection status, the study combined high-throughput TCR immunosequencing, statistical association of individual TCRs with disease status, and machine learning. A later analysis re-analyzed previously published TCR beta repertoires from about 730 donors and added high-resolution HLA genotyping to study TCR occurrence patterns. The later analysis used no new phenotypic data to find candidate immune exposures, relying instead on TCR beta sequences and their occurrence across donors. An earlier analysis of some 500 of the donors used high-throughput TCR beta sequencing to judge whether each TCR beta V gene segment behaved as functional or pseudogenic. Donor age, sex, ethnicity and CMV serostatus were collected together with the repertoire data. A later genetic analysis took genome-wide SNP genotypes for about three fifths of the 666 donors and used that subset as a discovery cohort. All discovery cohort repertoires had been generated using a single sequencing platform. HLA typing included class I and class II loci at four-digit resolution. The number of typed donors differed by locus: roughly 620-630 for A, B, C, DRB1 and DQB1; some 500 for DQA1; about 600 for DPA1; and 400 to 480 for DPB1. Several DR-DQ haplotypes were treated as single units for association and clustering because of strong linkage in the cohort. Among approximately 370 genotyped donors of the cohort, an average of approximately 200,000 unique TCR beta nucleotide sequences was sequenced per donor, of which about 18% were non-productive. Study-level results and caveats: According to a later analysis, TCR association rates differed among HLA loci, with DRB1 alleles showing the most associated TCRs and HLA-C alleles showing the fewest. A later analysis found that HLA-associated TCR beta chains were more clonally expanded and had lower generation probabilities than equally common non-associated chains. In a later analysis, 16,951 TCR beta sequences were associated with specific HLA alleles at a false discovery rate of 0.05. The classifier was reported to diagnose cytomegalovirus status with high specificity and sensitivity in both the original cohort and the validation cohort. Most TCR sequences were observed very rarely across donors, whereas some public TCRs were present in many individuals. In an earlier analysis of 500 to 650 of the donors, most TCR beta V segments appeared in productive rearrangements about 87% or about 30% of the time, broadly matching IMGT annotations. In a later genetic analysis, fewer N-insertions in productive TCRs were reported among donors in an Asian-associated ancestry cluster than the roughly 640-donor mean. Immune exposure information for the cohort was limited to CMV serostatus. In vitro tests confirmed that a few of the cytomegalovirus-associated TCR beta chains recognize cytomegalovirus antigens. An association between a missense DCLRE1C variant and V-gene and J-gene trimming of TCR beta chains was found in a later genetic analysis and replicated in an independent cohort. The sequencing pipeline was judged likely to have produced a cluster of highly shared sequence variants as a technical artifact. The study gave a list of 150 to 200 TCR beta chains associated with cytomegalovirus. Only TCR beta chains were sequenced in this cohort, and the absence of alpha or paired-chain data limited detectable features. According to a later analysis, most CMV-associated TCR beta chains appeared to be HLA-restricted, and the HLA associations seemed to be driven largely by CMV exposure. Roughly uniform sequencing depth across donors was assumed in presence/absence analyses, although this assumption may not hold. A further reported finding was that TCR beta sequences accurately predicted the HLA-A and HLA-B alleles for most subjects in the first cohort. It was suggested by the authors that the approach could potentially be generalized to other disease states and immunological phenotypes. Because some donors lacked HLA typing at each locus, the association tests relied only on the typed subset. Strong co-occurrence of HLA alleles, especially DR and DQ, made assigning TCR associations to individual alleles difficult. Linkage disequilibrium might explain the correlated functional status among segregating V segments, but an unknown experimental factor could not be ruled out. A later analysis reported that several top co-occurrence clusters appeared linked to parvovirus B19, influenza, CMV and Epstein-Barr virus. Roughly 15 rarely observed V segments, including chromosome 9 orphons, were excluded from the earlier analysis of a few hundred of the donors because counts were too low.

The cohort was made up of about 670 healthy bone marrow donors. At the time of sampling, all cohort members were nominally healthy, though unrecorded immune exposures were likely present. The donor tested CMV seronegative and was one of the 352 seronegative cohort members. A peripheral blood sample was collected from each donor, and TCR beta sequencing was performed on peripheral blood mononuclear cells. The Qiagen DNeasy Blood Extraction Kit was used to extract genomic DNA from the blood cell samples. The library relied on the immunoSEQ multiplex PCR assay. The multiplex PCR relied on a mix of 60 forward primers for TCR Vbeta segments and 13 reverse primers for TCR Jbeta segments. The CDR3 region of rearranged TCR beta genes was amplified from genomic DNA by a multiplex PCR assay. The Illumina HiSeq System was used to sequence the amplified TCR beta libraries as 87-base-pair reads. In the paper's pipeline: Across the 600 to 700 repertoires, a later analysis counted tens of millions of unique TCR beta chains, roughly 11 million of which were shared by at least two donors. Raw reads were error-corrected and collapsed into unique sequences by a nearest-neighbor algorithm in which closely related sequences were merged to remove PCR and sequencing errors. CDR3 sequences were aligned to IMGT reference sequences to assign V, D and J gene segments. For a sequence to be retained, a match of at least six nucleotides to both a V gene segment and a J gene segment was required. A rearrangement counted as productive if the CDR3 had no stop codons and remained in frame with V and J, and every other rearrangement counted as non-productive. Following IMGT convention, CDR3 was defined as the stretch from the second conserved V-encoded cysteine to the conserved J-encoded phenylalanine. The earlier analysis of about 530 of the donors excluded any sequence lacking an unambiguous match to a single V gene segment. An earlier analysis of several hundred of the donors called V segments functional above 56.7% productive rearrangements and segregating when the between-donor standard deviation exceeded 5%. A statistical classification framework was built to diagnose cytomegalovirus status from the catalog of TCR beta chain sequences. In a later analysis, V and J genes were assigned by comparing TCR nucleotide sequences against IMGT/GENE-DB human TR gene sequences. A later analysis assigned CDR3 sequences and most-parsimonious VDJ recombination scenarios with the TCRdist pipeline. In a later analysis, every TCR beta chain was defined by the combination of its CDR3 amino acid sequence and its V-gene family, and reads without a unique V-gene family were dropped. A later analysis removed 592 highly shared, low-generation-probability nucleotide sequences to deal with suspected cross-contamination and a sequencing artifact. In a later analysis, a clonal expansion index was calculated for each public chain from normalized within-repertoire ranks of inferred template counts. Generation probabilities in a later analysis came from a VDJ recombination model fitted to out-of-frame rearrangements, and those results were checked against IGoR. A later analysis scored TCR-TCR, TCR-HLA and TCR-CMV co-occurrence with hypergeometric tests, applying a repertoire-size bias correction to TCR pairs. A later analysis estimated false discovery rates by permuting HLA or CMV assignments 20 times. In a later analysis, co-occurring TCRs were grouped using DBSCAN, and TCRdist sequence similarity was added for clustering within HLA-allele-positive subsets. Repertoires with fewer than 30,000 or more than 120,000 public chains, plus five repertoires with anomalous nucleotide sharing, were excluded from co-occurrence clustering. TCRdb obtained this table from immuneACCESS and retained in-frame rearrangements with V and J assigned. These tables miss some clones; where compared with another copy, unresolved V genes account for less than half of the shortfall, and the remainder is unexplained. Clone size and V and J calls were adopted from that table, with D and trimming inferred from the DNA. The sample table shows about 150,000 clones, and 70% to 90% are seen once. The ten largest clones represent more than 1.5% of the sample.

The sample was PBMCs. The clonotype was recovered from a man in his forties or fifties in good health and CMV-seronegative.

The CDR3 reads as follows: CSALGHNTYEQYF. The nucleotide sequence is TGCAGCGCCCTGGGGCACAACACTTACGAGCAGTACTTC. The sequence is built from TRBV29-1 and TRBJ2-7; a tentative D call is TRBD1 (5 bases match). The CDR3 contains 13 residues, cysteine and phenylalanine counted. Of the read, only the CDR3 DNA is kept; its 39 bases are in frame from base 1. The CDR1 and CDR2 encoded by the germline V gene are SQVTM and ANQGSEA. The V end loses 7 bases and the J end loses 4 bases, and a stretch of 17 bases separates them.